This section outlines one TCR beta chain sequence together with its context. This specimen comes from a study of blood T cell repertoires in COVID-19. Authors' analysis steps: Amplification from reference gene primers served as the basis for estimated nucleated cell counts. Generated by immunoSEQ multiplex PCR, the TCRdb table keeps only in-frame clones and is missing some. V and J calls and clone size come straight from that table; D and trimming were deduced from the DNA. The sample has 150,000 to 200,000 clones; around nine tenths are singletons. The receptor's source is a man aged 35 to 55 with active or convalescent COVID-19. Sequencing was done on a sample of peripheral blood.

In nucleotides, the CDR3 is TGTGCCAGCAGTAATTTACGGGACAGGGGAGTTGGCTACACCTTC. Residues: CASSNLRDRGVGYTF. The chain employs TRBV11-2 and TRBJ1-2; 10 bases align to TRBD1. Germline CDR1 reads SGHAT; CDR2 reads FQNNGV. The CDR3 extends over 15 amino acids. V shed 6 bases, J shed 7 bases, and the junction held 11 bases outside the gene matches.